This TCR beta chain is from a study of blood T cell repertoires in COVID-19. Overall study: The study drew acute and convalescent COVID-19 samples from the United States, Italy and Spain. PBMCs, B-cell-depleted T cells, or T cells were the source of the cDNA or gDNA that made up the material.

V lost 0 bases, J lost 5 bases, and 13 bases lay in between. CDR3 length equals 15 residues. CDR1 and CDR2 (germline): LNHNV, YYDKDF (reference sequence). This clone was found many times. In the authors' workflow: Using reference gene primer amplification, nucleated cell counts were estimated. The data were produced by immunoSEQ multiplex PCR, yet TCRdb's version contains in-frame clones alone and is incomplete. V, J and clone size are those of that table, while D and trimming were read from the DNA. This table has about 75,000 clones, 70% to 85% appearing once. The sequencing input was peripheral blood. The chain uses TRBV15 and TRBJ1-2, with D maybe TRBD1 (5 bases). The clonotype originates from a woman aged 45-65 years with acute or convalescent COVID-19. The CDR3, as DNA: TGTGCCACCAGCAGAGATACGCAGGGTTCGTATGGCTACACCTTC. Residues: CATSRDTQGSYGYTF.